The rows below give T cell receptor beta chains drawn from one sample of a study of T cells after posttransplantation cyclophosphamide. Sequencing used immunoSEQ multiplex PCR; TCRdb keeps in-frame clones, though not all of them. The sample has some 20,000 clones; under 99% are singletons. Sequenced: naive CD4+ T cells sorted from PBMCs. The source of these receptors is a man between 35 and 55 years old in good health, CMV-negative, and a related stem cell transplant donor. Each CDR3 is given with its conserved first and last residue. A D gene is named only where the DNA matches it firmly. Clone size appears in some rows only: once, few, many, or a class for an expanded clone.

v_gene	abundance	j_gene	d_gene	CDR3nt	CDR3aa
TRBV5-7	.	TRBJ2-3	.	TGTGCCAGCAACCTAAGAAATAGCACAGATACGCAGTATTTT	CASNLRNSTDTQYF
TRBV28	.	TRBJ2-7	TRBD2	TGTGCCAGCAGTTTTTGGGGCGGGAGTAGGTACGAGCAGTACTTC	CASSFWGGSRYEQYF
TRBV30	.	TRBJ2-7	TRBD2	TGTGCCCTAGGGGGACTAGCGGGACTCGAGCAGTACTTC	CALGGLAGLEQYF
TRBV9	.	TRBJ2-3	TRBD2	TGTGCCAGCTCTCCGGGGCTAGCGGGTGCAGATACGCAGTATTTT	CASSPGLAGADTQYF
TRBV28	.	TRBJ2-7	TRBD1	TGTGCCAGCAGTTACCGGGACAGGGGGGTCTACGAGCAGTACTTC	CASSYRDRGVYEQYF
TRBV6-5	.	TRBJ2-2	TRBD1	TGTGCCAGCAGACGGACAGGGTCGGGGGAGCTGTTTTTT	CASRRTGSGELFF
TRBV18	.	TRBJ2-1	.	TGTGCCAGCTCACCGGACAGCCCTAGCCCGGGGCGTTCCTACAATGAGCAGTTCTTC	CASSPDSPSPGRSYNEQFF
TRBV4-1	.	TRBJ2-1	.	TGCGCCAGCACTAAGGTCTTTTCGGGAGTCACCTACAATGAGCAGTTCTTC	CASTKVFSGVTYNEQFF
TRBV9	once	TRBJ1-4	.	TGTGCCAGCAGCGCGACAGGACGGAGTGGGGAAAAACTGTTTTTT	CASSATGRSGEKLFF
TRBV5-6	.	TRBJ1-6	.	TGTGCCAGCAGCTTGTGGGGCAGGGAGGACTCACCCCTCCACTTT	CASSLWGREDSPLHF
TRBV19	.	TRBJ2-3	TRBD2	TGTGCCAGTACCGAAGGGCTAGCGGTCACAGATACGCAGTATTTT	CASTEGLAVTDTQYF
TRBV20-1	.	TRBJ2-1	.	TGCAGTGCGACGACTAGGGATGAGCAGTTCTTC	CSATTRDEQFF
TRBV25-1	once	TRBJ2-5	.	TGTGCCAGCAGTACCCTAGCTGGGGAGACCCAGTACTTC	CASSTLAGETQYF
TRBV7-3	.	TRBJ1-5	.	TGTGCCAGCAGCTTATTTAAAACAGATCAGCCCCAGCATTTT	CASSLFKTDQPQHF
TRBV2	.	TRBJ2-5	.	TGTGCCAGCACACCTAGCGCAGCCCAAGAGACCCAGTACTTC	CASTPSAAQETQYF
TRBV10-3	.	TRBJ1-4	.	TGTGCCATCAGTTTCGACAGTGAAAAACTGTTTTTT	CAISFDSEKLFF
TRBV23-1	.	TRBJ1-3	.	TGCGCCAGCAGCCCCACCTGGGGGGGCGAATCTGGAAACACCATATATTTT	CASSPTWGGESGNTIYF
TRBV18	once	TRBJ1-4	.	TGTGCCAGCTCACCACCGATTTTAGACACCACTAATGAAAAACTGTTTTTT	CASSPPILDTTNEKLFF
TRBV28	.	TRBJ1-5	.	TGTGCCAGCAGTTCCGGTTATTCGAGGGCGAGCAATCAGCCCCAGCATTTT	CASSSGYSRASNQPQHF
TRBV5-1	.	TRBJ2-1	TRBD2	TGCGCCAGCAGCTTCCTAGGCCTAGCGGGCGACAATGAGCAGTTCTTC	CASSFLGLAGDNEQFF
TRBV6-1	.	TRBJ2-7	.	TGTGCCAGCAGAACCGGGACATTAGCCTACGAGCAGTACTTC	CASRTGTLAYEQYF
TRBV2	.	TRBJ1-4	TRBD1	TGTGCCAGCAACCCCAGGACAGGGAGCTCGACGGAACTGTTTTTT	CASNPRTGSSTELFF
TRBV9	.	TRBJ1-1	.	TGTGCCAGCAGCGTACGGGGGACGGGGACTGAAGCTTTCTTT	CASSVRGTGTEAFF
TRBV11-3	.	TRBJ2-3	.	TGTGCCAGCAGCTTGAGGACAGATACGCAGTATTTT	CASSLRTDTQYF
TRBV5-6	.	TRBJ1-5	TRBD1	TGTGCCAGCAGCTCGACACCAGGGGGCGATCAGCCCCAGCATTTT	CASSSTPGGDQPQHF
TRBV29-1	.	TRBJ2-2	.	TGCAGCGTTGAATTTGACAGACCGAACACCGGGGAGCTGTTTTTT	CSVEFDRPNTGELFF
TRBV7-9	once	TRBJ2-5	.	TGTGCCAGCAGCCCCCGAGGGGGAGAGACCCAGTACTTC	CASSPRGGETQYF
TRBV28	.	TRBJ2-1	TRBD2	TGTGCCAGCCTAGGGACTAACTCCTACAATGAGCAGTTCTTC	CASLGTNSYNEQFF
TRBV5-1	.	TRBJ1-6	.	TGCGCCAGCAGCTTGGAGGTCGGGCAGGGGAATTCACCCCTCCACTTT	CASSLEVGQGNSPLHF
TRBV28	.	TRBJ1-4	.	TGTGCCAGCAGTCACAGGGTGGGGAATAATGAAAAACTGTTTTTT	CASSHRVGNNEKLFF
TRBV2	.	TRBJ2-1	TRBD2	TGTGCCAGCAGTGGGCGGAGTAGCGGGAGCGAGCAGTTCTTC	CASSGRSSGSEQFF